This TCR beta chain was identified in a study of OX40 agonist ivuxolimab in advanced cancers. Looking at the study overall: Patients enrolled in dose escalation were diagnosed with hepatocellular carcinoma, melanoma, renal cell or head and neck cancer. The mean age was roughly 60 years, ranging from 23 to 79, with less than 90% of participants male.

Study-level findings and limits: Clonal expansion was seen in CD4+ and CD8+ blood T cells by week 6 at 0.1 to 3.0 mg/kg. What antigens the expanded peripheral T cells recognized was never established.

Measured with immunoSEQ multiplex PCR; TCRdb has only the in-frame clones, and not every one. The data hold about 80,000 clones, with over 85% observed a single time. The CDR3 has 12 residues. V was pared by 1 base and J by 9 bases, with 1 base of the junction left unmatched. Germline V gene data show CDR1 as SGHRS and CDR2 as YFSETQ. This clone was seen just once. Its antigen is still unknown. This receptor was obtained from an adult with an advanced solid tumor such as melanoma, head and neck, liver or kidney cancer. Sequencing used CD4+ or CD8+ T cells sorted from blood, obtained in a trial of the OX40 agonist ivuxolimab. The genes are TRBV5-1 and TRBJ2-3, with 8 bases identical to TRBD1. CDR3 amino acids: CASSLTGGTQYF. The CDR3 DNA is TGCGCCAGCAGCTTGACAGGGGGGACGCAGTATTTT.